This TCR beta chain was documented in a study of multiple sclerosis patients with progressive multifocal leukoencephalopathy. Findings and caveats of the study: At PML onset, no shared TRBV or TRBJ gene usage was seen.

Specified time point: before natalizumab initiation. TCRdb keeps only in-frame clones here, not all; method: immunoSEQ multiplex PCR. Of 30,000 or so clones in the sample, approximately 90% are singletons; the top ten hold roughly 1.5%. This clone was seen once. Its antigen is undetermined. This receptor was taken from a human donor with multiple sclerosis. The specimen sequenced was PBMCs.

The CDR3 loop is CASSSTSAQQETQYF. The CDR3 coding sequence is TGCGCCAGCAGCAGCACTAGCGCCCAGCAAGAGACCCAGTACTTC. The rearrangement joins TRBV5-1 to TRBJ2-5; 7 positions agree with TRBD2. J lost 2 bases, V lost 4 bases, and 8 bases had no gene match. The germline gives CDR1 SGHRS, CDR2 YFSETQ. This CDR3 has 15 amino acids.